The rows below give T cell receptor beta chains drawn from one sample of a study of control samples from healthy donors and cancer patients. Repertoires were generated with immunoSEQ multiplex PCR, while TCRdb's copy carries only in-frame clones and drops some. The sample carries 150,000 to 200,000 clones, about nine tenths recorded once. Sequenced input: blood. Receptor source: a woman in her thirties in good health. Both conserved end residues are part of each CDR3. A D gene is named only where the DNA matches it firmly. Size is omitted from some rows. Given values are once, few, many or a class for expanded clones.

d_gene: NA
abundance: once
v_gene: TRBV4-1
j_gene: TRBJ2-3
CDR3nt: TGCGCCAGCAGCCAACGACTCCTCACAGATACGCAGTATTTT
CDR3aa: CASSQRLLTDTQYF

d_gene: NA
abundance: NA
v_gene: TRBV5-6
j_gene: TRBJ2-1
CDR3nt: TGTGCCAGCAGCTTGGGTGGGTCGAGCTCCTACAATGAGCAGTTCTTC
CDR3aa: CASSLGGSSSYNEQFF

d_gene: NA
abundance: NA
v_gene: TRBV19
j_gene: TRBJ1-5
CDR3nt: TGTGCCAGTAGGGAAGGGAGGCATAGCAATCAGCCCCAGCATTTT
CDR3aa: CASREGRHSNQPQHF

d_gene: NA
abundance: NA
v_gene: TRBV2
j_gene: TRBJ1-4
CDR3nt: TGTGCCAGCAGTGAGACGACAACTAATGAAAAACTGTTTTTT
CDR3aa: CASSETTTNEKLFF

d_gene: TRBD2
abundance: NA
v_gene: TRBV5-1
j_gene: TRBJ2-3
CDR3nt: TGCGCCAGCAGCTATCTAGCGGGGGGCACAGATACGCAGTATTTT
CDR3aa: CASSYLAGGTDTQYF

d_gene: TRBD1
abundance: NA
v_gene: TRBV2
j_gene: TRBJ2-1
CDR3nt: TGTGCCAGCACTAGGACAGGGAACAATGAGCAGTTCTTC
CDR3aa: CASTRTGNNEQFF

d_gene: NA
abundance: NA
v_gene: TRBV25-1
j_gene: TRBJ2-2
CDR3nt: TGTGCCAGCAGTGGGGCAGGGGTGAACACCGGGGAGCTGTTTTTT
CDR3aa: CASSGAGVNTGELFF

d_gene: NA
abundance: once
v_gene: TRBV3-1/TRBV3-2
j_gene: TRBJ2-7
CDR3nt: TGTGCCAGCAGCCAAGTCCAGGGGACCTCCTACGAGCAGTACTTC
CDR3aa: CASSQVQGTSYEQYF

d_gene: TRBD2
abundance: NA
v_gene: TRBV6-5
j_gene: TRBJ2-3
CDR3nt: TGTGCCAGCAGTTACTCGAAGGCGGGAGGAGGAGATACGCAGTATTTT
CDR3aa: CASSYSKAGGGDTQYF

d_gene: NA
abundance: NA
v_gene: TRBV6-2/TRBV6-3
j_gene: TRBJ1-2
CDR3nt: TGTGCCAGCAGTTGGGGGAACTATGGCTACACCTTC
CDR3aa: CASSWGNYGYTF

d_gene: TRBD1
abundance: NA
v_gene: TRBV23-1
j_gene: TRBJ1-4
CDR3nt: TGCGCCAGCAGTCAATTCCCGGACAGGGCTAATGAAAAACTGTTTTTT
CDR3aa: CASSQFPDRANEKLFF

d_gene: NA
abundance: NA
v_gene: TRBV11-2
j_gene: TRBJ1-2
CDR3nt: TGTGCCAGCAGTAAACAGGGTCCCTATGGCTACACCTTC
CDR3aa: CASSKQGPYGYTF

d_gene: TRBD2
abundance: NA
v_gene: TRBV24-1
j_gene: TRBJ2-2
CDR3nt: TGTGCCACCAGTTCGACTAGCGGGAGAAATCGGGGGACCGGGGAGCTGTTTTTT
CDR3aa: CATSSTSGRNRGTGELFF

d_gene: TRBD1
abundance: NA
v_gene: TRBV2
j_gene: TRBJ1-5
CDR3nt: TGTGCCAGCAGCCCCAGGGGGGCGGGCAATCAGCCCCAGCATTTT
CDR3aa: CASSPRGAGNQPQHF

d_gene: TRBD1
abundance: NA
v_gene: TRBV7-8
j_gene: TRBJ2-2
CDR3nt: TGTGCCAGCAGCGCGACAGGGCCCACCGGGGAGCTGTTTTTT
CDR3aa: CASSATGPTGELFF

d_gene: TRBD1
abundance: once
v_gene: TRBV27
j_gene: TRBJ1-5
CDR3nt: TGTGCCAGCAGTTTGGGACAGGGGGCCAATCAGCCCCAGCATTTT
CDR3aa: CASSLGQGANQPQHF

d_gene: TRBD1
abundance: NA
v_gene: TRBV19
j_gene: TRBJ1-1
CDR3nt: TGTGCCAGTAGTATAATAGGGGGGCAGGGGGCGCGACTTGAAGCTTTCTTT
CDR3aa: CASSIIGGQGARLEAFF

d_gene: NA
abundance: NA
v_gene: TRBV12-3/TRBV12-4
j_gene: TRBJ1-1
CDR3nt: TGTGCCAGCAGGACGACAGGGAACACTGAAGCTTTCTTT
CDR3aa: CASRTTGNTEAFF

d_gene: TRBD2
abundance: NA
v_gene: TRBV6-2/TRBV6-3
j_gene: TRBJ2-3
CDR3nt: TGTGCCAGCAGTTACTCGACAGCGGGGGCTTCAGATACGCAGTATTTT
CDR3aa: CASSYSTAGASDTQYF

d_gene: NA
abundance: NA
v_gene: TRBV5-5
j_gene: TRBJ1-5
CDR3nt: TGTGCCAGCAGCTTGGTGGGCAGCCTTAGCAATCAGCCCCAGCATTTT
CDR3aa: CASSLVGSLSNQPQHF

d_gene: NA
abundance: NA
v_gene: TRBV6-5
j_gene: TRBJ1-5
CDR3nt: TGTGCCAGCAGTCGGGACGGTAATCAGCCCCAGCATTTT
CDR3aa: CASSRDGNQPQHF

d_gene: TRBD1
abundance: NA
v_gene: TRBV6-1
j_gene: TRBJ1-2
CDR3nt: TGTGCCAGCAGTGAAGGGGACAGGGTCTATGGCTACACCTTC
CDR3aa: CASSEGDRVYGYTF

d_gene: NA
abundance: NA
v_gene: TRBV6-5
j_gene: TRBJ1-6
CDR3nt: TGTGCCAGCAGTTTTGACAAGAATTCACCCCTCCACTTT
CDR3aa: CASSFDKNSPLHF

d_gene: TRBD1
abundance: NA
v_gene: TRBV24-1
j_gene: TRBJ2-5
CDR3nt: TGTGCCACCAGCGACCCGGGACAGGGGGCTGGGGAGACCCAGTACTTC
CDR3aa: CATSDPGQGAGETQYF

d_gene: NA
abundance: NA
v_gene: TRBV19
j_gene: TRBJ2-1
CDR3nt: TGTGCCAGTAGTACAGGGGCCAGCTCCTACAATGAGCAGTTCTTC
CDR3aa: CASSTGASSYNEQFF

d_gene: NA
abundance: NA
v_gene: TRBV7-9
j_gene: TRBJ1-1
CDR3nt: TGTGCCAGCAGCAGGGGGTGGGACACTGAAGCTTTCTTT
CDR3aa: CASSRGWDTEAFF

d_gene: TRBD1
abundance: NA
v_gene: TRBV6-4
j_gene: TRBJ2-7
CDR3nt: TGTGCCAGCAGTGACAGGGGGCGTTACGAGCAGTACTTC
CDR3aa: CASSDRGRYEQYF

d_gene: NA
abundance: NA
v_gene: TRBV28
j_gene: TRBJ1-2
CDR3nt: TGTGCCAGCAGTTTATCCGGGGACCCCGGCTACACCTTC
CDR3aa: CASSLSGDPGYTF

d_gene: NA
abundance: NA
v_gene: TRBV2
j_gene: TRBJ1-4
CDR3nt: TGTGCCAGCAGTGGCTTCGGGACGGGTAATGAAAAACTGTTTTTT
CDR3aa: CASSGFGTGNEKLFF

d_gene: TRBD2
abundance: NA
v_gene: TRBV18
j_gene: TRBJ2-7
CDR3nt: TGTGCCAGCTCACCGGGGACTAGCGGGAGGGGGTCCTACGAGCAGTACTTC
CDR3aa: CASSPGTSGRGSYEQYF

d_gene: TRBD1
abundance: NA
v_gene: TRBV7-3
j_gene: TRBJ2-7
CDR3nt: TGTGCCAGTGGGACAGGGGACGAGCAGTACTTC
CDR3aa: CASGTGDEQYF

d_gene: TRBD2
abundance: NA
v_gene: TRBV28
j_gene: TRBJ2-1
CDR3nt: TGTGCCAGCAGTTTACGGAAACTAGCGACCTCCTACAATGAGCAGTTCTTC
CDR3aa: CASSLRKLATSYNEQFF

d_gene: NA
abundance: NA
v_gene: TRBV5-1
j_gene: TRBJ2-5
CDR3nt: TGCGCCAGCAGAGCAGGGGTCGGCGGGGAGACCCAGTACTTC
CDR3aa: CASRAGVGGETQYF

d_gene: NA
abundance: NA
v_gene: TRBV10-2
j_gene: TRBJ1-3
CDR3nt: TGCGCCAGCAGTGAGGAAAGCTCTGGAAACACCATATATTTT
CDR3aa: CASSEESSGNTIYF

d_gene: NA
abundance: NA
v_gene: TRBV11-2
j_gene: TRBJ2-1
CDR3nt: TGTGCCAGCAGCGAGAGGGGCAATGAGCAGTTCTTC
CDR3aa: CASSERGNEQFF

d_gene: NA
abundance: NA
v_gene: TRBV7-9
j_gene: TRBJ2-2
CDR3nt: TGTGCCAGCAGCTTAGCGTCAGGGTCCACCGGGGAGCTGTTTTTT
CDR3aa: CASSLASGSTGELFF

d_gene: TRBD1
abundance: NA
v_gene: TRBV7-9
j_gene: TRBJ2-3
CDR3nt: TGTGCCAGCAGCTTAGGGCAGGGGGCGGGAGATACGCAGTATTTT
CDR3aa: CASSLGQGAGDTQYF

d_gene: NA
abundance: NA
v_gene: TRBV18
j_gene: TRBJ1-1
CDR3nt: TGTGCCAGCTCACCAGGGCCGGTGAACACTGAAGCTTTCTTT
CDR3aa: CASSPGPVNTEAFF

d_gene: NA
abundance: NA
v_gene: TRBV19
j_gene: TRBJ2-7
CDR3nt: TGTGCCAGTAGTACCCTAGGACAGTTGGACGAGCAGTACTTC
CDR3aa: CASSTLGQLDEQYF

d_gene: NA
abundance: NA
v_gene: TRBV11-3
j_gene: TRBJ2-1
CDR3nt: TGTGCCAGCAGTTCACATAGCGGAGGCTACAATGAGCAGTTCTTC
CDR3aa: CASSSHSGGYNEQFF

d_gene: NA
abundance: NA
v_gene: TRBV5-4
j_gene: TRBJ2-6
CDR3nt: TGTGCCAGCAGCTTGGAGGGAGATGGGGCCAACGTCCTGACTTTC
CDR3aa: CASSLEGDGANVLTF